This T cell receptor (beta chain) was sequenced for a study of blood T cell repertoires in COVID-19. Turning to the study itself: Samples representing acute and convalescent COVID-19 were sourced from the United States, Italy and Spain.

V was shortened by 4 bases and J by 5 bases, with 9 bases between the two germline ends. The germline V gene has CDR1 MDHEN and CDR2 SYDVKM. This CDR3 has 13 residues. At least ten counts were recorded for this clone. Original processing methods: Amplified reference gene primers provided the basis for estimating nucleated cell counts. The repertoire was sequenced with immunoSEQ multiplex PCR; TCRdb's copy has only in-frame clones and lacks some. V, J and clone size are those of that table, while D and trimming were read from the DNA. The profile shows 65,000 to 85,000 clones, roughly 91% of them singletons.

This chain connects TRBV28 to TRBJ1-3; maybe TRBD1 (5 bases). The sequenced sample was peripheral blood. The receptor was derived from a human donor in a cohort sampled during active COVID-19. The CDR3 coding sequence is TGTGCCAGCAGTTCAGGGTTGAGAAACACCATATATTTT. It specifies CASSSGLRNTIYF.